This T cell receptor beta chain was observed in a study of CD8+CD57+ T cells in acquired aplastic anemia. At the level of the study: Isolated CD4+ and CD8+ cells, once sorted, yielded DNA averaging roughly 3.2 ug. Whole-study findings and limits: Patients showed no significant difference from controls in CD8+ Simpson's diversity. Patients and controls turned out to have roughly 31 CD8+ CDR3 sequences in common.

As for this clonotype: Its antigen remains unknown. This is likely a read error, given that the CDR3 carries no conserved phenylalanine or tryptophan at its end.

Patients picked for sequencing had shown CD8+CD57+ cell expansion detected by flow cytometry. When blood sampling took place, the patients had received no therapy. Genomic DNA served as template for TCR beta VDJ and CDR3 profiling. TCRdb itself ran the reads through MiXCR, one entry per CDR3 protein. Among approximately 300,000 distinct CDR3 sequences listed, 50% to 65% were seen once. The germline V and J ends were trimmed by 8 bases and 0 bases, with 9 bases remaining between them. The CDR3 is 13 residues long. Per the germline V gene, CDR1 is KGHDR and CDR2 is SFDVKD. The specimen was sorted CD4+, CD8+, or CD8+CD57+ T cells (not recorded which) from PBMCs. This TCR was recovered from a human donor with aplastic anemia. The chain has TRBV24-1 and TRBJ1-1; D is ambiguous. The CDR3 DNA reads TGTGCCACCACCGAGGGCGTGAACACTGAAGCTTTCTGT. Protein: CATTEGVNTEAFC.